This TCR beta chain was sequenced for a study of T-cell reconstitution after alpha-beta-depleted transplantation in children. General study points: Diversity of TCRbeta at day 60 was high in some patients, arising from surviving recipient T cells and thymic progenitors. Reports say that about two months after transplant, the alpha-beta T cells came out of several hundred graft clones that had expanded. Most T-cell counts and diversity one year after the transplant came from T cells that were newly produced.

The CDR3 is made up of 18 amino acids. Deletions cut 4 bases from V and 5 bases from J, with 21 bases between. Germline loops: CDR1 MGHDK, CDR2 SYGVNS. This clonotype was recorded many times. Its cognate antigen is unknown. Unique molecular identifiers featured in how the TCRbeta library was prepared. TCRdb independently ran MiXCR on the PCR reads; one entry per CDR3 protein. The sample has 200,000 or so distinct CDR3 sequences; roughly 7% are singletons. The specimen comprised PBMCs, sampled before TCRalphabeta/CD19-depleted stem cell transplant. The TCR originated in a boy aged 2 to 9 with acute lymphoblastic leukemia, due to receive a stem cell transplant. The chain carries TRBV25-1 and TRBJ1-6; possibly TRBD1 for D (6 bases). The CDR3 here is CASSGRTDRMGDNSPLHF. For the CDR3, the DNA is TGTGCCAGCAGTGGCCGGACAGACAGGATGGGTGATAATTCACCCCTCCACTTT.